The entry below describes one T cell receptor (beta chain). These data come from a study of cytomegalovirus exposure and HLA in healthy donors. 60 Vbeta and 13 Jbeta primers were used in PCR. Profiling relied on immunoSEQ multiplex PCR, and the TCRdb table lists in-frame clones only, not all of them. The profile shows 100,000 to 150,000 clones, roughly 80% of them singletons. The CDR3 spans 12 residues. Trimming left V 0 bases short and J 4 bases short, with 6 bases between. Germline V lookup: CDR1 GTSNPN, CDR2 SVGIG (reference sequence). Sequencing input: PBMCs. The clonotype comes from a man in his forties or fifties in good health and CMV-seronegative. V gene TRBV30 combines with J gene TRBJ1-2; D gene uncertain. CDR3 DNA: TGTGCCTGGAGTGTGGGCGTCTATGGCTACACCTTC. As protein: CAWSVGVYGYTF.